This TCR beta chain originates from a study of identical twins. Study-level findings and limits: Excess sharing by twins proved weaker in beta out-of-frame sequences. Models predicted less out-of-frame TCR alpha sharing in monozygotic twins than was found. Carriage of fewer insertions was seen in abundant cord blood beta clonotypes, whereas memory repertoires showed none.

Carrying unique molecular identifiers, the cDNA also gained a universal primer site through template switching. TCRdb reprocessed the 5' RACE reads with MiXCR, giving one entry per CDR3 protein. The data hold 640,000 or so distinct CDR3 sequences, with roughly 6.2% observed a single time. This clonotype was seen only a few times. No antigen is known for it. Germline values: CDR1 SQVTM, CDR2 ANQGSEA. CDR3 size: 12 residues. V was clipped by 7 bases and J by 6 bases, with 12 bases between them. The rearrangement links TRBV29-1 to TRBJ2-2, with a tentative D call TRBD1 (5 bases). The TCR sequence derives from a young man in good health. Sequences were obtained from naive T cells sorted from blood. The CDR3 coding sequence is TGCAGCGCCAGGGTCAGCCCCGGGGAGCTGTTTTTT. It is translated as CSARVSPGELFF.